The rows below give T cell receptor beta chains drawn from one sample of a study of shared clonotypes between healthy human individuals. Assay: immunoSEQ multiplex PCR; the TCRdb copy retains only in-frame clones and omits some. The sample shows some 1 million clones, under 80% of them seen only once. Sequencing input: memory CD4+ T cells sorted from blood. The receptor source for this set is a man between 18 and 29 years old in good health. Both conserved end residues are part of each CDR3. The D gene is left open where the match is weak. Not all rows give a size; the values are once, few, many and, for expanded clones, a class.

v_call	clone_size	j_call	d_call	cdr3_aa	cdr3_nt
TRBV7-9	.	TRBJ2-5	TRBD2	CASSSGTSGNAKETQYF	TGTGCCAGCAGCTCGGGGACTAGCGGAAACGCTAAAGAGACCCAGTACTTC
TRBV11-3	.	TRBJ2-1	.	CASSLSRANEQFF	TGTGCCAGCAGCTTAAGCAGGGCGAATGAGCAGTTCTTC
TRBV5-1	.	TRBJ1-3	.	CASSAGTYPGTIYF	TGCGCCAGCAGCGCCGGGACATATCCAGGCACCATATATTTT
TRBV7-2	once	TRBJ2-7	.	CASSLDGASSYEQYF	TGTGCCAGCAGCTTAGACGGGGCTAGCTCCTACGAGCAGTACTTC
TRBV9	.	TRBJ2-5	TRBD2	CASSVPSGGVETQYF	TGTGCCAGCAGCGTTCCTAGCGGGGGGGTGGAGACCCAGTACTTC
TRBV5-5	few	TRBJ1-6	TRBD1	CASSFRTGENSPLHF	TGTGCCAGCAGCTTCAGGACAGGGGAAAATTCACCCCTCCACTTT
TRBV30	.	TRBJ2-2	TRBD1	CAWTPHRGSGFTGELFF	TGTGCCTGGACCCCCCACAGGGGGTCCGGGTTCACCGGGGAGCTGTTTTTT
TRBV6-1	.	TRBJ2-3	.	CASSSSRGTDTQYF	TGTGCCAGCAGTTCCTCTAGAGGCACAGATACGCAGTATTTT
TRBV10-3	.	TRBJ1-1	.	CAITVDGITEAFF	TGTGCCATCACCGTCGACGGGATAACTGAAGCTTTCTTT
TRBV18	.	TRBJ2-1	TRBD2	CASSPPAGGGHNEQFF	TGTGCCAGCTCACCACCGGCGGGAGGGGGGCACAATGAGCAGTTCTTC
TRBV11-2	.	TRBJ2-7	.	CASGQWVGVFGEQYF	TGTGCCAGCGGCCAATGGGTAGGGGTTTTTGGGGAGCAGTACTTC
TRBV5-8	.	TRBJ1-4	.	CASSLAGKGTNEKLFF	TGTGCCAGCAGCCTGGCCGGGAAAGGAACTAATGAAAAACTGTTTTTT
TRBV4-3	.	TRBJ1-6	.	CASSQAILKSSYNSPLHF	TGCGCCAGCAGCCAAGCCATCCTTAAGAGCTCCTATAATTCACCCCTCCACTTT
TRBV9	.	TRBJ1-1	TRBD1	CASSVAPGTGGFTEAFF	TGTGCCAGCAGCGTAGCCCCCGGGACAGGGGGCTTCACTGAAGCTTTCTTT
TRBV18	.	TRBJ1-2	TRBD1	CASSPPGQELANYGYTF	TGTGCCAGCTCACCTCCGGGACAGGAACTTGCTAACTATGGCTACACCTTC
TRBV19	few	TRBJ1-5	.	CASSTMQGNQPQHF	TGTGCCAGTAGTACAATGCAGGGAAATCAGCCCCAGCATTTT
TRBV14	.	TRBJ1-5	.	CASSQVYQAPNQPQHF	TGTGCCAGCAGCCAAGTCTACCAGGCCCCAAATCAGCCCCAGCATTTT
TRBV7-9	.	TRBJ1-6	.	CASSLAGQLNSPLHF	TGTGCCAGCAGCTTAGCGGGACAACTTAATTCACCCCTCCACTTT
TRBV7-5	.	TRBJ2-1	.	CARSVWARGERPYNEQFF	TGTGCCAGAAGCGTATGGGCTCGGGGGGAGAGGCCCTACAATGAGCAGTTCTTC
TRBV2	.	TRBJ2-2	.	CASRKTDSNTGELFF	TGTGCCAGTAGGAAGACAGACTCGAACACCGGGGAGCTGTTTTTT